This passage covers 2 T cell receptor beta chains from one sample sequenced in a study of shared clonotypes between healthy human individuals. TCRdb keeps only in-frame clones here, not all; method: immunoSEQ multiplex PCR. Of 450,000 to 500,000 clones listed, 75% to 85% are singletons. What was sequenced was PBMCs. The receptors were gathered from a woman aged 35 to 49 in good health. Some clones in this sample may be carry-over from other donors' samples.

This clone was seen ten or more times. Other DNA sequences in the same sample also yield this CDR3. This chain uses TRBV6-6 with TRBJ1-1; no definite D call. CDR1 is MNHNY and CDR2 is SVGAGI in the germline V gene (reference sequence). V dropped 4 bases and J dropped 6 bases, with 0 bases sitting between them. CDR3 length equals 9 residues. In DNA, the CDR3 is TGTGCCAGCAGTTCTGAAGCTTTCTTT. Translating gives CASSSEAFF.

This clone was found once. The chain employs TRBV30 and TRBJ1-6; D may be TRBD1 (5 bases). V was shortened by 2 bases and J by 9 bases, with 17 bases between the two germline ends. CDR1 and CDR2 from the germline V gene are GTSNPN and SVGIG (reference sequence). The length of the CDR3 is 15 residues. The CDR3 protein is CAWSQGQGDVSPLHF. CDR3 bases: TGTGCCTGGAGTCAAGGTCAGGGAGACGTTTCACCCCTCCACTTT.